This T cell receptor (beta chain) was recovered during a study of shared clonotypes between healthy human individuals. Germline lookup yields CDR1 SEHNR and CDR2 FQNEAQ (reference sequence). V was pared by 5 bases and J by 0 bases, with 19 bases between. There are 17 residues in the CDR3. Assay: immunoSEQ multiplex PCR; the TCRdb copy retains only in-frame clones and omits some. The table includes about 100,000 clones, 60% to 75% detected once. This clonotype originated in a man aged 25 to 40 in good health. The chain is built from TRBV7-9 and TRBJ1-1; tentative D call: TRBD1 (6 bases). The specimen sequenced was memory CD8+ T cells sorted from blood. Subset denoted: CD45RO+ cells pooled with CCR7-negative TemRA cells. The CDR3 DNA reads as TGTGCCAGCAGCGGATTTACAAGGACAGTCATGAACACTGAAGCTTTCTTT. As protein: CASSGFTRTVMNTEAFF.